These 4 T cell receptor beta chains share one sample of origin, sequenced in a study of OX40 agonist ivuxolimab in advanced cancers. The repertoire was sequenced with immunoSEQ multiplex PCR; TCRdb's copy has only in-frame clones and lacks some. This table holds tens of thousands of clones, around 91% found once. The sequenced sample was CD4+ or CD8+ T cells sorted from blood, obtained in a trial of the OX40 agonist ivuxolimab. These receptors were taken from an adult with an advanced solid tumor such as melanoma, head and neck, liver or kidney cancer.

This chain uses TRBV7-6 with TRBJ2-5, with TRBD1 matching 7 bases. Germline-derived CDR1 and CDR2 are SGHVS and FNYEAQ. Trimming took 5 bases from V and 2 from J; bases not matched to a gene: 14. CDR3 length equals 17 residues. The CDR3 bases are TGTGCCAGCAGCGAACTTAAGGGGGCCGTAAATCAAGAGACCCAGTACTTC. Its protein is CASSELKGAVNQETQYF.

The chain combines TRBV9 with TRBJ2-1; no firm D call. The CDR3 is 15 residues long. V gave up 3 bases and J gave up 0 bases, with 10 bases separating them. Germline CDR1 is SGDLS and CDR2 is YYNGEE. This chain's CDR3 is CASSAGGGSYNEQFF. The CDR3 nucleotides are TGTGCCAGCAGCGCCGGCGGTGGCTCCTACAATGAGCAGTTCTTC.

CDR3 coding DNA: TGTGCCAGCTCTCCCGTGGACACGTTGAACACTGAAGCTTTCTTT. It specifies CASSPVDTLNTEAFF. J is TRBJ1-1 and V is TRBV18, with a tentative D call TRBD1 (5 bases). This CDR3 contains 15 residues. The germline CDR1 and CDR2 sequences are KGHSH and LQKENI. Trimming removed 6 bases from V and 0 bases from J, with 14 bases in between.

The chain couples TRBV4-1 to TRBJ2-6, with a tentative D call TRBD1 (6 bases). The CDR3 spans 18 residues. V was clipped by 1 base and J by 0 bases, with 13 bases between them. Looked up from germline, CDR1 is MGHRA and CDR2 is YSYEKL. The CDR3 loop is CASSQGDIFFSGANVLTF. The CDR3 coding sequence is TGCGCCAGCAGCCAAGGGGACATTTTCTTCTCTGGGGCCAACGTCCTGACTTTC.